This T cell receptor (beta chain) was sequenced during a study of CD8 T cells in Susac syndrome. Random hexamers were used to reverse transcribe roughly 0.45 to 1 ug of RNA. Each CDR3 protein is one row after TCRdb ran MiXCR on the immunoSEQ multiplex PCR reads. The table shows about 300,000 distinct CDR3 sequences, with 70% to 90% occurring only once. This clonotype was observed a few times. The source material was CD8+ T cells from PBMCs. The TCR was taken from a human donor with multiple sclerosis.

The CDR3 region is CASTQGSYNEQFF. Here the CDR3 DNA reads TGTGCCAGCACTCAGGGGTCCTACAATGAGCAGTTCTTC. This chain links TRBV12-3 or TRBV12-4 with TRBJ2-1; perhaps TRBD1 as D (6 bases). The CDR3 is made up of 13 amino acids. The V and J ends lost 7 bases and 1 base respectively, with 8 bases between them.